The next 4 T cell receptor beta chains were all read from a single sample in a study of shared clonotypes between healthy human individuals. Profiling relied on immunoSEQ multiplex PCR, and the TCRdb table lists in-frame clones only, not all of them. The table includes fewer than 2.5 million clones, 93% detected once. What was sequenced was naive CD4+ T cells from PBMCs. Documented subset: CD45RA+ positively selected. The receptors originated from a man between 18 and 29 years old in good health. Some clones in this sample may be carry-over from other donors' samples.

The chain is built from TRBV9 and TRBJ2-2, with unresolved D. This CDR3 spans 14 amino acids. Germline V CDR1 and CDR2: SGDLS, YYNGEE. V dropped 3 bases and J dropped 4 bases, with 10 bases sitting between them. The CDR3 DNA follows: TGTGCCAGCAGCGCACCACTATCCACCGGGGAGCTGTTTTTT. Protein: CASSAPLSTGELFF.

In DNA form, the CDR3 reads TGCAGCGTTAACTCTGGAAACACCATATATTTT. Translated, it gives CSVNSGNTIYF. The rearrangement links TRBV29-1 to TRBJ1-3; the D is unclear. V lost 5 bases to trimming and J lost 0 bases, with 2 bases between them. This CDR3 is built from 11 residues. Germline V lookup: CDR1 SQVTM, CDR2 ANQGSEA.

This chain uses TRBV9 with TRBJ2-1, with 10 bases fitting TRBD2. Germline V gene sequence: CDR1 SGDLS, CDR2 YYNGEE. CDR3 size: 15 residues. Germline trimming cut 0 bases from V and 9 bases from J; bases unmatched to any gene: 6. The CDR3 bases are TGTGCCAGCAGCGTAGCTCCTAGCGGGAGCAGTGAGCAGTTCTTC. Amino acid sequence: CASSVAPSGSSEQFF.

This chain connects TRBV20-1 to TRBJ1-1, with D uncertain. This CDR3 has 11 amino acids. In germline, CDR1 is DFQATT, CDR2 SNEGSKA (reference sequence). The germline V and J ends were trimmed by 1 base and 6 bases, with 6 bases remaining between them. The CDR3 DNA is TGCAGTGCTAGAGGGAAGGCTGAAGCTTTCTTT. Encoded protein: CSARGKAEAFF.